One TCR beta chain is described in this entry. Its antigen is not identified. The PCR made use of 60 Vbeta and 13 Jbeta primers. Clones were sequenced by immunoSEQ multiplex PCR, and TCRdb holds only the in-frame ones, with some missing. The data show roughly 190,000 clones, around 90% seen once. Trimming at V came to 1 base and at J to 0 bases, leaving 4 bases not matched to a gene. The CDR3 sequence is 15 residues long. CDR1 and CDR2 from the germline V gene are SGHRS and YFSETQ. This sample was taken from a study of cytomegalovirus exposure and HLA in healthy donors. Study-wide results and limits: The authors later linked a missense DCLRE1C variant to TCR beta V- and J-gene trimming. In vitro data verified three CMV-associated chains as specific for CMV antigens.

The receptor was derived from a boy between 2 and 10 years old in good health and CMV-seronegative. The material sequenced was PBMCs. This sequence joins TRBV5-1 and TRBJ2-7; TRBD1 matches 7 bases. CDR3 bases: TGCGCCAGCAGCTTGTTGGGGACAGTCTCCTACGAGCAGTACTTC. Amino acids: CASSLLGTVSYEQYF.